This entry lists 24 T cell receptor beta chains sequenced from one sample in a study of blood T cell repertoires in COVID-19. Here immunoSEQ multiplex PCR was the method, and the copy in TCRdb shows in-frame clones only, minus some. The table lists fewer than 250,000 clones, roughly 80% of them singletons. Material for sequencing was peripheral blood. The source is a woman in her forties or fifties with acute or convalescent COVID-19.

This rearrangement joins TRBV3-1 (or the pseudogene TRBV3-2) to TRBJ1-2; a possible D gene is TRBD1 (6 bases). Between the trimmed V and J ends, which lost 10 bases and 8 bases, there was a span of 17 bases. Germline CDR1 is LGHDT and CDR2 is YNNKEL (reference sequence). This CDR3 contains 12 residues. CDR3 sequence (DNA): TGTGCCACCCACAGGGAAATTGTCGGCTACACCTTC. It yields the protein CATHREIVGYTF.

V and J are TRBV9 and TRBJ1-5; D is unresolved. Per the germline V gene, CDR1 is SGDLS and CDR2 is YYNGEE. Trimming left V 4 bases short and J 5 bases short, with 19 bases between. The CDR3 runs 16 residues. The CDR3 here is CASSPSAAASHQPQHF. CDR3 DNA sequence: TGTGCCAGCAGCCCCTCCGCGGCAGCCTCTCATCAGCCCCAGCATTTT.

The chain's CDR3 is CASSLTGGGAGELFF. The CDR3 coding sequence is TGTGCCAGCAGTTTGACTGGCGGGGGCGCCGGGGAGCTGTTTTTT. This chain joins TRBV28 and TRBJ2-2; D is perhaps TRBD2 (7 bases). From germline, CDR1 is MDHEN and CDR2 SYDVKM. This CDR3 contains 15 residues. Between the trimmed V and J ends, which lost 3 bases and 6 bases, there was a span of 14 bases.

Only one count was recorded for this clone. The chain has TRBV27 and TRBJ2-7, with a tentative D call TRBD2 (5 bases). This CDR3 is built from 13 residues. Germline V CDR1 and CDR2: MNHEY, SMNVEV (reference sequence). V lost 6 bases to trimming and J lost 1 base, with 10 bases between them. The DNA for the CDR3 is TGTGCCAGCAGGTCTCGAGGGTCCTACGAGCAGTACTTC. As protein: CASRSRGSYEQYF.

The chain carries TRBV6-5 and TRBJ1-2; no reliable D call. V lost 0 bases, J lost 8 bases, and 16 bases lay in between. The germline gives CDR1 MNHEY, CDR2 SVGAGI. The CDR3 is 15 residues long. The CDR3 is CASSYSSVGARGYTF. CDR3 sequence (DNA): TGTGCCAGCAGTTACTCCTCCGTGGGCGCTCGGGGCTACACCTTC.

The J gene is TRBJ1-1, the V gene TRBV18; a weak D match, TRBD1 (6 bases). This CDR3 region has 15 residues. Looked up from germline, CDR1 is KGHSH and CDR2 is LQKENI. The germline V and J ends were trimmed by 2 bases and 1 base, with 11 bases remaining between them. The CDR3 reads CASSPFGGQNTEAFF. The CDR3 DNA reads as TGTGCCAGCTCACCATTCGGGGGGCAGAACACTGAAGCTTTCTTT. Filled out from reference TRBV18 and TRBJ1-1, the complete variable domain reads NAGVMQNPRHLVRRRGQEARLRCSPMKGHSHVYWYRQLPEEGLKFMVYLQKENIIDESGMPKERFSAEFPKEGPSILRIQQVVRGDSAAYFCASSPFGGQNTEAFFGQGTRLTVV.

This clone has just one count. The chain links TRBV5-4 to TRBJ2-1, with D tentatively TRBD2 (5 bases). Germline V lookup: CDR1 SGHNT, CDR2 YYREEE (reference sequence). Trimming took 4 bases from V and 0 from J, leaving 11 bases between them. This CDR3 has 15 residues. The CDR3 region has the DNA TGTGCCAGCAGCCCCCGGGATTTCTCCTACAATGAGCAGTTCTTC. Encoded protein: CASSPRDFSYNEQFF. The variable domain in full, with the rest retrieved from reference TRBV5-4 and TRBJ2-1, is ETGVTQSPTHLIKTRGQQVTLRCSSQSGHNTVSWYQQALGQGPQFIFQYYREEENGRGNFPPRFSGLQFPNYSSELNVNALELDDSALYLCASSPRDFSYNEQFFGPGTRLTVL.

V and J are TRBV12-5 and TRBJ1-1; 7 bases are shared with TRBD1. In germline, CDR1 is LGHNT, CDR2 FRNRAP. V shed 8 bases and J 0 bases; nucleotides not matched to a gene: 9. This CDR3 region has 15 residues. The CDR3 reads CASSPDRTMNTEAFF. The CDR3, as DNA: TGTGCTAGTTCACCGGACAGGACTATGAACACTGAAGCTTTCTTT.

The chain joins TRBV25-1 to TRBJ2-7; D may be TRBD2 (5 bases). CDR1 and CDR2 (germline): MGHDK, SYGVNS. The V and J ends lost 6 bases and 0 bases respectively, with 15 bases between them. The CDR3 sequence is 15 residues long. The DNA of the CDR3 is TGTGCCAGCAGAATACTAGAACCGAGCTCCTACGAGCAGTACTTC. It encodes CASRILEPSSYEQYF.

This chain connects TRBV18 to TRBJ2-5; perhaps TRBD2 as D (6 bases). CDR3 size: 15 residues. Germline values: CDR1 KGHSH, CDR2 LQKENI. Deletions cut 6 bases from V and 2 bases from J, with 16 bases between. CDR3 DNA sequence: TGTGCCAGCTCTCTGTCTCTAGCGTCGCAAGAGACCCAGTACTTC. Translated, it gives CASSLSLASQETQYF.

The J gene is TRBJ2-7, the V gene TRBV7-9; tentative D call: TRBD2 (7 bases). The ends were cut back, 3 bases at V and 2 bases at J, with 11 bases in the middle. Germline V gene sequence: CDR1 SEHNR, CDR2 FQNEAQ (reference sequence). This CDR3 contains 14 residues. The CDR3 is CASSLGGLAYEQYF. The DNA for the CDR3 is TGTGCCAGCAGCTTGGGGGGGCTGGCCTACGAGCAGTACTTC.

In DNA, the CDR3 is TGTGCCAGCAGCGGCACAGGGTACTCTGGAAACACCATATATTTT. Its translation is CASSGTGYSGNTIYF. The genes are TRBV9 and TRBJ1-3, with a tentative D call TRBD1 (6 bases). The CDR3 contains 15 residues. V shed 3 bases and J shed 0 bases, with 10 bases lying between them. Germline V lookup: CDR1 SGDLS, CDR2 YYNGEE.

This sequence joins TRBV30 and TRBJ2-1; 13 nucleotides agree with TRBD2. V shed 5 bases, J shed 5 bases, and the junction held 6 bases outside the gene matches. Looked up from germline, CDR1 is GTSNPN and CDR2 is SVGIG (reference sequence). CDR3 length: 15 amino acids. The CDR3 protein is CAWALGTSGNNEQFF. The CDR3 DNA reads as TGTGCCTGGGCCCTCGGGACTAGCGGGAACAATGAGCAGTTCTTC.

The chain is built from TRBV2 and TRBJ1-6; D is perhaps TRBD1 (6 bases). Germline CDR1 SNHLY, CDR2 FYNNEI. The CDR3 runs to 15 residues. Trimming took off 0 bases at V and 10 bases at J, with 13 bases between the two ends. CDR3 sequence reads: CASSEALTGSSPLHF. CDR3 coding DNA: TGTGCCAGCAGTGAAGCGCTCACAGGGTCGTCACCCCTCCACTTT.

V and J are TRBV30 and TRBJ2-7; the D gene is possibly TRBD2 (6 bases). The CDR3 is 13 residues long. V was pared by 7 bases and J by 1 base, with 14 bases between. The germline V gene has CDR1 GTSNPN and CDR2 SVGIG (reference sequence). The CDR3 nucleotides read TGTGCCTCCCGAGGGACTCTTTCCTACGAGCAGTACTTC. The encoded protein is CASRGTLSYEQYF.

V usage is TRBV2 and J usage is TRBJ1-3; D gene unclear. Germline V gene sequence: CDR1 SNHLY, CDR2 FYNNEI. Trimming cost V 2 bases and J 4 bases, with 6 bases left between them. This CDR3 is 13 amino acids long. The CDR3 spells CASSELMGNTIYF. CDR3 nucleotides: TGTGCCAGCAGTGAACTAATGGGAAACACCATATATTTT.

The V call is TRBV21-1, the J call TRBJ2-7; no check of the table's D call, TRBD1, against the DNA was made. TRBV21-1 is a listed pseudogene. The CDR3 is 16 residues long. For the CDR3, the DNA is TGTGCCAGCAGCAAATACCCGGGACAGTTCTCCTACGAGCAGTACTTC. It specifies CASSKYPGQFSYEQYF.

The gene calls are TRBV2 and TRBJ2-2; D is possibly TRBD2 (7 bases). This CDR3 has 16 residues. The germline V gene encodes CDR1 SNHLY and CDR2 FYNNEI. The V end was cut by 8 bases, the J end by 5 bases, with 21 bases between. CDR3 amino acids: CASPRGGPSQTGELFF. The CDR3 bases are TGTGCCAGCCCGAGGGGGGGGCCTTCGCAAACCGGGGAGCTGTTTTTT.

The CDR3 DNA is TGTGCCAGCAGCTTGCGCGGGAGGGACGATGAGCAGTTCTTC. It encodes CASSLRGRDDEQFF. The chain combines TRBV11-3 with TRBJ2-1, with 9 bases lining up with TRBD2. Unmatched junction bases numbered 5, after V lost 3 bases and J lost 8 bases. This CDR3 comprises 14 residues. Germline V lookup: CDR1 SGHNT, CDR2 YENEEA.

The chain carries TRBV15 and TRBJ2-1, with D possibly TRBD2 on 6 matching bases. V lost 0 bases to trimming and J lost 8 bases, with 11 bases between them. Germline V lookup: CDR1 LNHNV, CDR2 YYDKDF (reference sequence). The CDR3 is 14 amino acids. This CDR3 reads CATSREAGLYEQFF. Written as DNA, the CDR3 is TGTGCCACCAGCAGAGAGGCGGGGTTATATGAGCAGTTCTTC.

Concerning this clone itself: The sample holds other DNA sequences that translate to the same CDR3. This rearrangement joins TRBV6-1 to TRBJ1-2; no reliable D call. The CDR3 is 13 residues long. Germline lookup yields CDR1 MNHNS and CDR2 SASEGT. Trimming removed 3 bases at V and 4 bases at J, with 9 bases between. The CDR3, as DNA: TGTGCCAGCAGTGAGAAGGGAGGCTATGGCTACACCTTC. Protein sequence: CASSEKGGYGYTF.

CDR3 bases: TGTGCCAGCAGCGGCAGGGATAATTCACCCCTCCACTTT. This translates into CASSGRDNSPLHF. The genes are TRBV3-1 (or the pseudogene TRBV3-2) and TRBJ1-6; D may be TRBD1 (5 bases). Germline lookup yields CDR1 LGHDT and CDR2 YNNKEL (reference sequence). V was pared by 5 bases and J by 5 bases, with 7 bases between. CDR3 size: 13 residues.

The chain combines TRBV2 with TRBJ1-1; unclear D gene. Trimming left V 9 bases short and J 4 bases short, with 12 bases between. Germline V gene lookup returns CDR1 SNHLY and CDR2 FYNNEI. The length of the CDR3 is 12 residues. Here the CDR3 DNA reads TGTGCCAGTACCTACAGTATCACTGAAGCTTTCTTT. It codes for CASTYSITEAFF.

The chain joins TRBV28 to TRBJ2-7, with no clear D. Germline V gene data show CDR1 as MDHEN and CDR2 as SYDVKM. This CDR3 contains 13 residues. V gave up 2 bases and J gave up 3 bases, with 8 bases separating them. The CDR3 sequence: CASSLNSFYEQYF. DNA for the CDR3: TGTGCCAGCAGTTTAAACAGTTTCTACGAGCAGTACTTC.